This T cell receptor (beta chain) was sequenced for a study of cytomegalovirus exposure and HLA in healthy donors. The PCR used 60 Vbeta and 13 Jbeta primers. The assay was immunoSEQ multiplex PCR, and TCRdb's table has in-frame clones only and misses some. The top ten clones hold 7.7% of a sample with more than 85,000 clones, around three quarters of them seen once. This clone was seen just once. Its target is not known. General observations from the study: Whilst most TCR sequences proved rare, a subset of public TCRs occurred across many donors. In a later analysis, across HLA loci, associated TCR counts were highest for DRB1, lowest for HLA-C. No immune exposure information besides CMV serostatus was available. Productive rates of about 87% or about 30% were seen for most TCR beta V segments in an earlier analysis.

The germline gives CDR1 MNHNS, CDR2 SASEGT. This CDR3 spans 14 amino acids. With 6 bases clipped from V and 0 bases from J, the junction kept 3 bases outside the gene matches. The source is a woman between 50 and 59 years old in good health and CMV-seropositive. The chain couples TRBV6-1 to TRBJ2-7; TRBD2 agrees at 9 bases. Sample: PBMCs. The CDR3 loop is CASRRTSVSYEQYF. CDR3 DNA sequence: TGTGCCAGCAGAAGGACTAGCGTCTCCTACGAGCAGTACTTC.